Below, 9 T cell receptor beta chains from the same sample are listed, as sequenced in a study of OX40 agonist ivuxolimab in advanced cancers. Generated by immunoSEQ multiplex PCR, the TCRdb table keeps only in-frame clones and is missing some. Of over 85,000 clones listed, roughly nine tenths are singletons. Sequenced material: CD4+ or CD8+ T cells sorted from blood, taken in a trial of the OX40 agonist ivuxolimab. The receptors derive from an adult with an advanced solid tumor such as melanoma, head and neck, liver or kidney cancer.

The CDR3, as DNA: TGTGCCAGCAGCCCACAGGAGAACCTTGAAGCTTTCTTT. Its protein product is CASSPQENLEAFF. The rearrangement links TRBV7-9 to TRBJ1-1; tentatively, D is TRBD1 (5 bases). Germline V gene data show CDR1 as SEHNR and CDR2 as FQNEAQ (reference sequence). The CDR3 runs to 13 residues. V was trimmed by 5 bases and J by 7 bases, leaving 14 bases between them.

The CDR3 here is CASSGGQGGRGQYF. In nucleotides, the CDR3 is TGTGCCAGCAGCGGGGGACAGGGGGGACGTGGGCAGTACTTC. The chain couples TRBV7-2 to TRBJ2-7; 11 bases map to TRBD1. With V trimmed by 5 bases and J by 9 bases, 9 bases remained unmatched. Germline CDR1 SGHTA, CDR2 FQGNSA. The CDR3 totals 14 residues.

The chain links TRBV6-5 to TRBJ2-7, with TRBD1 matching 10 bases. This CDR3 contains 14 residues. J gave up 3 bases and V 7 bases, and 6 bases lay outside the gene matches. CDR1 and CDR2 (germline): MNHEY, SVGAGI. CDR3 in DNA: TGTGCCAGCAACCGACAGGGGGCCTTCTACGAGCAGTACTTC. Its translation is CASNRQGAFYEQYF.

This clone came up once. J is TRBJ2-1 and V is TRBV27; 9 bases are a match to TRBD1. The germline V gene has CDR1 MNHEY and CDR2 SMNVEV (reference sequence). V dropped 4 bases and J dropped 7; count of bases not matched to a gene: 17. The CDR3 runs to 18 residues. CDR3 coding DNA: TGTGCCAGCAGTTCTCACCGACTCCGGGACAGGGCATCGAATGAGCAGTTCTTC. Translated: CASSSHRLRDRASNEQFF.

J is TRBJ1-5 and V is TRBV18; tentative D call: TRBD1 (5 bases). Germline V gene sequence: CDR1 KGHSH, CDR2 LQKENI. Trimming took 0 bases from V and 5 from J, leaving 11 bases between them. The CDR3 loop spans 15 amino acids. CDR3 protein: CASSPPGGGYQPQHF. The DNA for the CDR3 is TGTGCCAGCTCACCACCGGGGGGAGGGTATCAGCCCCAGCATTTT.

The V call is TRBV21-1, the J call TRBJ1-5; the table's D call TRBD1 went unverified against the DNA. TRBV21-1 is labeled a pseudogene. The CDR3 contains 17 residues. The CDR3, as DNA: TGTGCCAGCAGCAAAGGGAACAGGGGTGAGAACAATCAGCCCCAGCATTTT. It is translated as CASSKGNRGENNQPQHF.

V gene TRBV5-1 combines with J gene TRBJ2-2, with a weak D call TRBD1 (5 bases). The V and J ends lost 2 bases and 4 bases respectively, with 12 bases between them. The CDR3 runs to 15 residues. Germline V lookup: CDR1 SGHRS, CDR2 YFSETQ. DNA for the CDR3: TGCGCCAGCAGCTTCAGTCAAGGGGTCACCGGGGAGCTGTTTTTT. This gives the protein CASSFSQGVTGELFF.

The V call is TRBV6-4, the J call TRBJ2-2; 10 bases fit TRBD1. CDR1 is MRHNA, CDR2 SNTAGT, per germline. The V gene end was trimmed by 4 bases and the J gene end by 5 bases; junction bases not matched to a gene: 7. The length of the CDR3 is 16 residues. For the CDR3, the DNA is TGTGCCAGCAGTGCGCGGGACAGGGGTAAGACCGGGGAGCTGTTTTTT. It encodes CASSARDRGKTGELFF.

The CDR3, as DNA: TGTGCCAGCAGCTTGGGAGGGAGGAATCAAGAGACCCAGTACTTC. It yields the protein CASSLGGRNQETQYF. This sequence joins TRBV5-4 and TRBJ2-5, with a possible D match to TRBD2 (6 bases). V was trimmed by 0 bases and J by 2 bases, leaving 11 bases between them. Germline V gene data show CDR1 as SGHNT and CDR2 as YYREEE (reference sequence). The CDR3 contains 15 residues.